What follows are 11 T cell receptor beta chains derived from one specimen sequenced in a study of T-cell reconstitution after alpha-beta-depleted transplantation in children. The TCRbeta library was prepared with unique molecular identifiers. MiXCR, applied by TCRdb to the PCR reads, yields one record per CDR3 protein. The sample holds over 80,000 distinct CDR3 sequences, under 25% seen once. This sample comprised PBMCs, obtained before TCRalphabeta/CD19-depleted stem cell transplant. The receptors were gathered from a boy aged 2 to 10 with acute lymphoblastic leukemia, due to receive a stem cell transplant.

This clonotype was recorded a few times. The chain couples TRBV18 to TRBJ1-5; unclear D gene. This CDR3 has 13 residues. Trimming removed 1 base from V and 4 bases from J, with 5 bases in between. The germline gives CDR1 KGHSH, CDR2 LQKENI. This CDR3 reads CASSPRKNQPQHF. The CDR3 region has the DNA TGTGCCAGCTCACCACGAAAAAATCAGCCCCAGCATTTT. The variable domain in full, completed from reference TRBV18 and TRBJ1-5, reads NAGVMQNPRHLVRRRGQEARLRCSPMKGHSHVYWYRQLPEEGLKFMVYLQKENIIDESGMPKERFSAEFPKEGPSILRIQQVVRGDSAAYFCASSPRKNQPQHFGDGTRLSIL.

In this sample, this clonotype turned up many times. The chain uses TRBV28 and TRBJ2-1; the D is unclear. Germline CDR1 reads MDHEN; CDR2 reads SYDVKM. The V end was cut by 6 bases, the J end by 6 bases, with 15 bases between. The CDR3 has 14 amino acids. This CDR3 reads CASSPRVWSNEQFF. The CDR3, as DNA: TGTGCCAGCAGCCCCCGCGTATGGAGCAATGAGCAGTTCTTC.

The rearrangement joins TRBV5-4 to TRBJ2-7, with TRBD1 identical over 8 bases. V lost 4 bases and J lost 2; bases outside the gene matches: 5. CDR3 length equals 14 residues. Germline CDR1 SGHNT, CDR2 YYREEE (reference sequence). CDR3 bases: TGTGCCAGCAGCGCGGGACAGGTGACCTACGAGCAGTACTTC. This encodes CASSAGQVTYEQYF.

The chain links TRBV20-1 to TRBJ2-1; no reliable D call. Germline CDR1 is DFQATT and CDR2 is SNEGSKA (reference sequence). Trimming shortened V by 2 bases and J by 9 bases, and 17 bases separated the two germline ends. This CDR3 is built from 14 residues. This chain's CDR3 is CSARRASGVGEQFF. The CDR3 DNA follows: TGCAGTGCTAGACGGGCTAGTGGAGTGGGTGAGCAGTTCTTC.

This clonotype was found a few times. The chain has TRBV12-3 or TRBV12-4 and TRBJ2-3; no clear D. The CDR3 contains 14 residues. Deletions cut 8 bases from V and 6 bases from J, with 18 bases between. CDR3 region: CASGSGPARDTQYF. As DNA, the CDR3 is TGTGCCAGCGGGTCCGGACCGGCCAGGGATACGCAGTATTTT.

The rearrangement links TRBV25-1 to TRBJ2-2; TRBD1 or TRBD2 may be the D gene (5 bases each). The CDR3 is 15 residues long. Germline CDR1 and CDR2: MGHDK and SYGVNS. Trimming left V 4 bases short and J 6 bases short, with 15 bases between. The CDR3 bases are TGTGCCAGCAGTGGAAAGGGACCAGGCCCCGGGGAGCTGTTTTTT. Encoded protein: CASSGKGPGPGELFF.

This sequence joins TRBV6-1 and TRBJ2-7, with a weak D call TRBD2 (5 bases). The CDR3 has 13 residues. Trimming removed 7 bases from V and 6 bases from J, with 16 bases in between. Per the germline V gene, CDR1 is MNHNS and CDR2 is SASEGT. CDR3 in amino acids: CASTQTLAAEQYF. The CDR3 nucleotides read TGTGCCAGCACCCAGACCCTAGCTGCCGAGCAGTACTTC.

The DNA of the CDR3 is TGTGCCAGCAGCCAAGGTGTAATGAACACTGAAGCTTTCTTT. Protein product: CASSQGVMNTEAFF. J is TRBJ1-1 and V is TRBV3-1; no clear D. This CDR3 comprises 14 residues. Trimming removed 1 base from V and 0 bases from J, with 6 bases in between. The germline V gene has CDR1 LGHDT and CDR2 YNNKEL (reference sequence).

In this sample, this clonotype turned up a few times. V gene TRBV29-1 combines with J gene TRBJ1-4, with TRBD1 identical over 10 bases. The V gene's germline CDR1 is SQVTM and CDR2 ANQGSEA. CDR3 size: 12 residues. V trimming: 7 bases; J trimming: 7 bases; junction bases outside the gene matches: 3. The CDR3 region is CSGRTGGEKLFF. CDR3 nucleotide sequence: TGCAGCGGAAGGACAGGGGGTGAAAAACTGTTTTTT.

This clonotype was counted a few times. The J gene is TRBJ1-3, the V gene TRBV5-5; a possible D gene is TRBD1 (5 bases). Germline assignment: CDR1 SGHKS and CDR2 YYEKEE (reference sequence). Trimming removed 7 bases from V and 3 bases from J, with 17 bases in between. There are 15 residues in the CDR3. This CDR3 is CASRRGGGFGNTIYF. Written as DNA, the CDR3 is TGTGCCAGCCGTAGGGGAGGAGGATTTGGAAACACCATATATTTT.

This clonotype showed up just a few times. The chain uses TRBV11-2 and TRBJ2-3, with 8 bases fitting TRBD2. CDR3 length equals 20 residues. The germline CDR1 and CDR2 sequences are SGHAT and FQNNGV. V dropped 6 bases and J dropped 2; count of bases not matched to a gene: 22. The CDR3 DNA sequence: TGTGCCAGCAGTCACCACACGAGGACTAGCCTCCCCAGACCCACAGATACGCAGTATTTT. It codes for CASSHHTRTSLPRPTDTQYF.